Below, one T cell receptor beta chain is given with its context. These data are taken from a study of shared T cell receptors in the human thymus. The V end lost 3 bases, the J end lost 1 base, and 6 bases lay between the germline ends. CDR3 length: 13 amino acids. Germline CDR1 and CDR2: MGHRA and YSYEKL. Profiling relied on immunoSEQ multiplex PCR, and the TCRdb table lists in-frame clones only, not all of them. The sample includes hundreds of thousands of clones, 88% of them seen just once. These data are also associated with another study on human thymus T cells. That study adds: Donors consisted of healthy Finnish infants (having corrective surgery for congenital heart defects). Thymus tissue was removed during corrective cardiac surgery. The authors found apparently biased V and J gene usage in thymic and blood repertoires. Related research examined unrelated individuals and reported that their thymic repertoires overlapped highly.

The sequence came from a boy under two years old with a congenital heart defect. Material: thymocytes. This chain joins TRBV4-1 and TRBJ1-1; D unclear. As DNA, the CDR3 is TGCGCCAGCAGCCAGAGTCCGAACACTGAAGCTTTCTTT. Protein sequence: CASSQSPNTEAFF.